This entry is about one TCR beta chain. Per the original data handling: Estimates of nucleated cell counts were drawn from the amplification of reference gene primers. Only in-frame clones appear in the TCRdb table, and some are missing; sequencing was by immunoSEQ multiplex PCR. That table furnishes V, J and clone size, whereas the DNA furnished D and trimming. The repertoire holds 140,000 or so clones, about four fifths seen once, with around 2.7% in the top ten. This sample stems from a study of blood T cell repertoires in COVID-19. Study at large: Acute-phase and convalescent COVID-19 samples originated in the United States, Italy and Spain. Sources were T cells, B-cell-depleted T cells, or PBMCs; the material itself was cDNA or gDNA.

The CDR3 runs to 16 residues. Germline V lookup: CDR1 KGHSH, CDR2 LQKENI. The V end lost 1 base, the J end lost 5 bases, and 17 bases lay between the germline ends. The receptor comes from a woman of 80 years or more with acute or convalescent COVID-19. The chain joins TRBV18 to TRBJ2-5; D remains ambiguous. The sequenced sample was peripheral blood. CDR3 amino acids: CASSPRLSDSRETQYF. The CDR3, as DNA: TGTGCCAGCTCACCACGATTAAGCGACTCTCGGGAGACCCAGTACTTC.